A single count supports the clone carrying this TCR beta chain. What it recognizes is unknown. The repertoire was sequenced with immunoSEQ multiplex PCR; TCRdb's copy has only in-frame clones and lacks some. The profile shows just over 9,000 clones, around 60% of them singletons. Time point here: after neoadjuvant nivolumab, at surgical resection. These newly diagnosed stage II-IVA oral cavity squamous cell carcinoma patients had no prior systemic or radiation treatment. Cohort: HPV-negative, locally advanced oral cavity squamous cell carcinoma patients. This specimen belongs to a study of neoadjuvant anti-PD-1 for oral cavity cancer. Germline-derived CDR1 and CDR2 are MNHNS and SASEGT. The junction had 7 bases not matched to a gene; V was cut back by 11 bases and J by 3 bases. The CDR3 consists of 14 residues. Broader study findings: After neoadjuvant nivolumab, PBMC T cell clonality was significantly higher in non-responders than responders.

Sequenced material: PBMCs, taken after nivolumab (anti-PD-1) treatment. The TCR comes from a person aged 35-80 years with oral cavity squamous cell carcinoma. The V call is TRBV6-1, the J call TRBJ2-1; 10 nucleotides match TRBD2. The CDR3 protein is CALRSSGSYNEQFF. CDR3 nucleotides: TGTGCCTTACGCTCTAGCGGGAGCTACAATGAGCAGTTCTTC.